The next 13 T cell receptor beta chains were all read from a single sample in a study of cytomegalovirus exposure and HLA in healthy donors. The PCR was carried out with 60 Vbeta primers and 13 Jbeta primers. Assay: immunoSEQ multiplex PCR; the TCRdb copy retains only in-frame clones and omits some. The table has 200,000 to 300,000 clones, about 83% seen once. Sequencing was done on a sample of PBMCs. These receptors all stem from a woman aged 40 to 50 in good health and CMV-seropositive.

The V call is TRBV19, the J call TRBJ1-5, with a tentative D call TRBD1 (6 bases). There are 14 residues in the CDR3. Germline assignment: CDR1 LNHDA and CDR2 SQIVND (reference sequence). Between the trimmed V and J ends, which lost 2 bases and 7 bases, there was a span of 12 bases. The CDR3 is CASSITQGGQPQHF. DNA of the CDR3: TGTGCCAGTAGTATAACACAGGGCGGACAGCCCCAGCATTTT.

The chain has TRBV6-5 and TRBJ2-7, with 12 positions matching TRBD2. V shed 2 bases and J 4 bases; nucleotides not matched to a gene: 6. CDR3 length: 16 residues. Per the germline V gene, CDR1 is MNHEY and CDR2 is SVGAGI. This chain's CDR3 is CASSYPLAGGDYEQYF. As DNA, the CDR3 is TGTGCCAGCAGTTACCCCCTAGCGGGAGGGGATTACGAGCAGTACTTC.

The rearrangement links TRBV7-9 to TRBJ2-3; the match to TRBD2 covers 8 bases. This CDR3 has 15 amino acids. Germline-derived CDR1 and CDR2 are SEHNR and FQNEAQ (reference sequence). V trimming: 2 bases; J trimming: 0 bases; junction bases outside the gene matches: 1. Written as DNA, the CDR3 is TGTGCCAGCAGCTTATCTAGCGGGAGCACAGATACGCAGTATTTT. Its translation is CASSLSSGSTDTQYF. Using reference TRBV7-9 and TRBJ2-3 for the parts outside the CDR3, the full variable domain is DTGVSQNPRHKITKRGQNVTFRCDPISEHNRLYWYRQTLGQGPEFLTYFQNEAQLEKSRLLSDRFSAERPKGSFSTLEIQRTEQGDSAMYLCASSLSSGSTDTQYFGPGTRLTVL.

The chain couples TRBV6-1 to TRBJ2-7; 11 bases match TRBD2. CDR1 is MNHNS, CDR2 SASEGT, per germline. V trimming: 6 bases; J trimming: 3 bases; junction bases outside the gene matches: 13. The CDR3 is 17 amino acids. The CDR3 region is CASSESILAGGGYEQYF. CDR3 in DNA: TGTGCCAGCAGCGAAAGTATTCTAGCGGGAGGAGGCTACGAGCAGTACTTC.

The V call is TRBV5-1, the J call TRBJ2-7; 13 bases line up with TRBD2. CDR3 size: 17 residues. Germline V gene lookup returns CDR1 SGHRS and CDR2 YFSETQ. V was pared by 0 bases and J by 4 bases, with 7 bases of the junction left unmatched. CDR3 residues: CASSLGTSGRLGYEQYF. DNA of the CDR3: TGCGCCAGCAGCTTGGGGACTAGCGGGAGATTGGGATACGAGCAGTACTTC.

V usage is TRBV30 and J usage is TRBJ1-6; D not resolved. Trimming took 2 bases from V and 7 from J, leaving 6 bases between them. From germline, CDR1 is GTSNPN and CDR2 SVGIG (reference sequence). There are 12 residues in the CDR3. CDR3 amino acids: CAWSTGNSPLHF. CDR3 DNA: TGTGCCTGGAGTACGGGGAATTCACCCCTCCACTTT.

This rearrangement joins TRBV9 to TRBJ2-1; 16 bases are a match to TRBD2. The ends lost 4 bases at V and 9 bases at J; junction bases unmatched: 4. This CDR3 is built from 15 residues. Germline CDR1 SGDLS, CDR2 YYNGEE. CDR3 DNA: TGTGCCAGCAGCCCCGGGACTAGCGGGAGGGGTGAGCAGTTCTTC. As protein: CASSPGTSGRGEQFF. The full variable domain, with the rest looked up from reference TRBV9 and TRBJ2-1, is DSGVTQTPKHLITATGQRVTLRCSPRSGDLSVYWYQQSLDQGLQFLIQYYNGEERAKGNILERFSAQQFPDLHSELNLSSLELGDSALYFCASSPGTSGRGEQFFGPGTRLTVL.

This clone was picked up one time. CDR3 DNA: TGTGCCAGCAGTCCTAGCGGGGGACACTACGAGCAGTACTTC. Amino acids: CASSPSGGHYEQYF. The chain uses TRBV11-2 and TRBJ2-7, with TRBD2 matching over 10 bases. Germline V gene lookup returns CDR1 SGHAT and CDR2 FQNNGV. J lost 3 bases, V lost 6 bases, and 5 bases had no gene match. The CDR3 runs 14 residues.

This clone came up a few times. The chain is built from TRBV15 and TRBJ1-1; D not resolved. Germline V CDR1 and CDR2: LNHNV, YYDKDF (reference sequence). V was clipped by 0 bases and J by 7 bases, with 9 bases between them. The length of the CDR3 is 13 residues. For the CDR3, the DNA is TGTGCCACCAGCAGAGATACGGAGAGTGAAGCTTTCTTT. Protein sequence: CATSRDTESEAFF.

The chain links TRBV6-6 to TRBJ2-7; D uncertain. V gave up 5 bases and J gave up 0 bases, with 5 bases separating them. This CDR3 contains 12 residues. The V gene's germline CDR1 is MNHNY and CDR2 SVGAGI (reference sequence). The CDR3 loop reads CASSPSSYEQYF. CDR3 bases: TGTGCCAGCAGTCCTTCCTCCTACGAGCAGTACTTC.

V usage is TRBV27 and J usage is TRBJ1-5; 8 nucleotides line up with TRBD1. V lost 1 base and J lost 6; bases outside the gene matches: 2. This CDR3 has 14 residues. CDR1 is MNHEY and CDR2 is SMNVEV in the germline V gene (reference sequence). This CDR3 reads CASSLLQGGQPQHF. CDR3 bases: TGTGCCAGCAGTTTATTACAGGGGGGTCAGCCCCAGCATTTT.

The chain has TRBV4-3 and TRBJ1-2, with TRBD1 identical over 7 bases. V shed 3 bases, J shed 1 base, and the junction held 8 bases outside the gene matches. The length of the CDR3 is 16 residues. CDR1 is LGHNA and CDR2 is YSLEER in the germline V gene. CDR3 nucleotide sequence: TGCGCCAGCAGCCAGATGACAGGGAACTATAACTATGGCTACACCTTC. It codes for CASSQMTGNYNYGYTF.

The J gene is TRBJ2-1, the V gene TRBV6-4; 9 nucleotides agree with TRBD2. The length of the CDR3 is 15 residues. Germline CDR1 and CDR2: MRHNA and SNTAGT. V lost 8 bases to trimming and J lost 8 bases; unmatched junction nucleotides: 13. The CDR3 loop reads CASGPGGRAVDEQFF. DNA for the CDR3: TGTGCCAGCGGACCGGGCGGGAGGGCCGTCGATGAGCAGTTCTTC.